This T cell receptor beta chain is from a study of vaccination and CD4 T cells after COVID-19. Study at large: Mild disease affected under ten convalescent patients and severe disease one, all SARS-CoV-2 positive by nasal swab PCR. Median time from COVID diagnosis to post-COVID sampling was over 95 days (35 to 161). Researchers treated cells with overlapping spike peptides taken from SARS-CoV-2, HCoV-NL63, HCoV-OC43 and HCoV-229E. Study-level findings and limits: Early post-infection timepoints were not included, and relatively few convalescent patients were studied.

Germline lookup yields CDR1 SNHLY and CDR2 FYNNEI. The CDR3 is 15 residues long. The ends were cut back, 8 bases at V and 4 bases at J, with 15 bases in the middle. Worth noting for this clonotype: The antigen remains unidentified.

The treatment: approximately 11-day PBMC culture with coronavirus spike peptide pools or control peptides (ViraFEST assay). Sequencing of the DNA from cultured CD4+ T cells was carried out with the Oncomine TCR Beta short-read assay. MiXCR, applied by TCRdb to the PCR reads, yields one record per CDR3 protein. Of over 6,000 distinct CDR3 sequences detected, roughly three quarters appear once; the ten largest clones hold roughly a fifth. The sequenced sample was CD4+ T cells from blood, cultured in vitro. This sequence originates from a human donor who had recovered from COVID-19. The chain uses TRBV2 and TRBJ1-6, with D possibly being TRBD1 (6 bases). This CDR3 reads CASSRQDPYNSPLHF. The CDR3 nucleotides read TGTGCCAGCTCTCGACAGGATCCGTATAATTCACCCCTCCACTTT. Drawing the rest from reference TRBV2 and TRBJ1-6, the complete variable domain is EPEVTQTPSHQVTQMGQEVILRCVPISNHLYFYWYRQILGQKVEFLVSFYNNEISEKSEIFDDQFSVERPDGSNFTLKIRSTKLEDSAMYFCASSRQDPYNSPLHFGNGTRLTVT.